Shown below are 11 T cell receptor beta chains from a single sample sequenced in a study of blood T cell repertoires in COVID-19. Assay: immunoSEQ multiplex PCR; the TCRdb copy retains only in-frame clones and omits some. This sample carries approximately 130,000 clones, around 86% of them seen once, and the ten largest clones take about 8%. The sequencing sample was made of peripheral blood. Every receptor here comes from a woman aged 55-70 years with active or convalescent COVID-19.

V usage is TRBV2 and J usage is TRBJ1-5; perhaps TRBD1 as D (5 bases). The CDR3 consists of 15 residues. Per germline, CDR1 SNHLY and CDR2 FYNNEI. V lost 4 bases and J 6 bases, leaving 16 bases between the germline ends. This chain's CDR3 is CASSGPGLGGQPQHF. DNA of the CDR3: TGTGCCAGCAGTGGGCCAGGGCTCGGCGGTCAGCCCCAGCATTTT. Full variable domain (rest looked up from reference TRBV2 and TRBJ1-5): EPEVTQTPSHQVTQMGQEVILRCVPISNHLYFYWYRQILGQKVEFLVSFYNNEISEKSEIFDDQFSVERPDGSNFTLKIRSTKLEDSAMYFCASSGPGLGGQPQHFGDGTRLSIL.

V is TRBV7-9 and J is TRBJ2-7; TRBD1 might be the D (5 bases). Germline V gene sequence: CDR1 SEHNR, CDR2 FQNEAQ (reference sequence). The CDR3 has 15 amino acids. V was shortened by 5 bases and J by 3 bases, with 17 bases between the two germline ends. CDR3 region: CASSTQGGRNYEQYF. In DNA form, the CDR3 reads TGTGCCAGCAGCACCCAGGGTGGCCGTAACTACGAGCAGTACTTC. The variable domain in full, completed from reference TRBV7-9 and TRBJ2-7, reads DTGVSQNPRHKITKRGQNVTFRCDPISEHNRLYWYRQTLGQGPEFLTYFQNEAQLEKSRLLSDRFSAERPKGSFSTLEIQRTEQGDSAMYLCASSTQGGRNYEQYFGPGTRLTVT.

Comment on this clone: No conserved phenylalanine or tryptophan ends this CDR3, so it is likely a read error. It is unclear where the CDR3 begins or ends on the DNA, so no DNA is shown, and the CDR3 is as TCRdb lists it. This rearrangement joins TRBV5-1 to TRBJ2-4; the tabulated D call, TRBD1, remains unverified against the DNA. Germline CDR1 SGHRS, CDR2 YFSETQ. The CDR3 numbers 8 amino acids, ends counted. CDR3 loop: CASSLQDL.

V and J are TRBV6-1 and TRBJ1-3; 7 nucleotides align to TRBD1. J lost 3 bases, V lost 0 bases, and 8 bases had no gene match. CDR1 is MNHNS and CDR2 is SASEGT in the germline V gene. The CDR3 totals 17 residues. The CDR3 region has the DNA TGTGCCAGCAGTGAAGCCCCAGGGGGTGCCTATGGAAACACCATATATTTT. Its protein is CASSEAPGGAYGNTIYF.

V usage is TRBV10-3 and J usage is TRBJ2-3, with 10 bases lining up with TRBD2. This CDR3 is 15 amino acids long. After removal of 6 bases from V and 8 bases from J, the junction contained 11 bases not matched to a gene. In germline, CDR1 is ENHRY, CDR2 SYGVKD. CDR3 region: CAISQREGQFTTQYF. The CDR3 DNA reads TGTGCCATCAGCCAGCGGGAGGGCCAATTTACTACGCAGTATTTT.

The CDR3 is CAISETSGRNEQFF. The DNA of the CDR3 is TGTGCCATCAGTGAGACTAGCGGGAGAAATGAGCAGTTCTTC. The gene calls are TRBV10-3 and TRBJ2-1; 11 positions agree with TRBD2. The junction had 1 base not matched to a gene; V was cut back by 2 bases and J by 7 bases. Germline assignment: CDR1 ENHRY and CDR2 SYGVKD. The CDR3 sequence is 14 residues long.

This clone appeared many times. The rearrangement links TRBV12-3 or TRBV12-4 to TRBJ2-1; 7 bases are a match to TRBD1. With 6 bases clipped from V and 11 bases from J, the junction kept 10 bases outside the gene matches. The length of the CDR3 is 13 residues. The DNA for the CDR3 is TGTGCCAGCAGCCTGGAAGGGACAGTTAAGCAGTTCTTC. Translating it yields CASSLEGTVKQFF.

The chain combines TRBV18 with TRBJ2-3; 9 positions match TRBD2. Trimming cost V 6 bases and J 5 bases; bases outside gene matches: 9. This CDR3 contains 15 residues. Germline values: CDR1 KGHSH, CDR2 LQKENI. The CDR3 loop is CASSDSGGKGDTQYF. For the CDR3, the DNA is TGTGCCAGCTCCGATAGCGGGGGAAAGGGAGATACGCAGTATTTT. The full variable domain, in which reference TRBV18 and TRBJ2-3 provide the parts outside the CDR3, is NAGVMQNPRHLVRRRGQEARLRCSPMKGHSHVYWYRQLPEEGLKFMVYLQKENIIDESGMPKERFSAEFPKEGPSILRIQQVVRGDSAAYFCASSDSGGKGDTQYFGPGTRLTVL.

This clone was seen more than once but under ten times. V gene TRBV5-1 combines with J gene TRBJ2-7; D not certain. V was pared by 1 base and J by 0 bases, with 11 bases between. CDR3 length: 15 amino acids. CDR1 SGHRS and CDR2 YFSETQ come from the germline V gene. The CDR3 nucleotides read TGCGCCAGCAGCTTGTTTGGGCCGAGCTCCTACGAGCAGTACTTC. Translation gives CASSLFGPSSYEQYF.

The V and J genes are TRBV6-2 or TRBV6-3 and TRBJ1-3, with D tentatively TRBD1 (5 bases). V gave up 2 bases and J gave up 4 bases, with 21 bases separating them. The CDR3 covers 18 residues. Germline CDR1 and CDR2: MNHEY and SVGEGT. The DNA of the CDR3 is TGTGCCAGCAGTTACGGACATGGACCGAACACCATAGGAAACACCATATATTTT. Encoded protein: CASSYGHGPNTIGNTIYF.

The CDR3 reads CASSLGQVGTEAFF. CDR3 coding DNA: TGTGCCAGCAGTTTAGGCCAGGTGGGCACTGAAGCTTTCTTT. V and J are TRBV28 and TRBJ1-1, with D unclear. The germline V and J ends were trimmed by 2 bases and 4 bases, with 11 bases remaining between them. This CDR3 is built from 14 residues. The germline V gene encodes CDR1 MDHEN and CDR2 SYDVKM. The complete variable domain, with remaining parts taken from reference TRBV28 and TRBJ1-1, reads DVKVTQSSRYLVKRTGEKVFLECVQDMDHENMFWYRQDPGLGLRLIYFSYDVKMKEKGDIPEGYSVSREKKERFSLILESASTNQTSMYLCASSLGQVGTEAFFGQGTRLTVV.